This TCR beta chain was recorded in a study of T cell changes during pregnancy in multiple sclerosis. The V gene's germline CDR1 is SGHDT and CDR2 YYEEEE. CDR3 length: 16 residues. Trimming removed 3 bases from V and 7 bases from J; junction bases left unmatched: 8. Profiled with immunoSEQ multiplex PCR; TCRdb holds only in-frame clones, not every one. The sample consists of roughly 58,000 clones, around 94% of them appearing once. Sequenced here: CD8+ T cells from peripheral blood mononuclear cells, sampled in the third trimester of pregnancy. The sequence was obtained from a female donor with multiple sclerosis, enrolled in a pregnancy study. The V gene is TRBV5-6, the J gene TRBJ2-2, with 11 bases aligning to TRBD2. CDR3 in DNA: TGTGCCAGCAGCTCTACTAGCGGGGGAGGCGGCGGGGAGCTGTTTTTT. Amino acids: CASSSTSGGGGGELFF.